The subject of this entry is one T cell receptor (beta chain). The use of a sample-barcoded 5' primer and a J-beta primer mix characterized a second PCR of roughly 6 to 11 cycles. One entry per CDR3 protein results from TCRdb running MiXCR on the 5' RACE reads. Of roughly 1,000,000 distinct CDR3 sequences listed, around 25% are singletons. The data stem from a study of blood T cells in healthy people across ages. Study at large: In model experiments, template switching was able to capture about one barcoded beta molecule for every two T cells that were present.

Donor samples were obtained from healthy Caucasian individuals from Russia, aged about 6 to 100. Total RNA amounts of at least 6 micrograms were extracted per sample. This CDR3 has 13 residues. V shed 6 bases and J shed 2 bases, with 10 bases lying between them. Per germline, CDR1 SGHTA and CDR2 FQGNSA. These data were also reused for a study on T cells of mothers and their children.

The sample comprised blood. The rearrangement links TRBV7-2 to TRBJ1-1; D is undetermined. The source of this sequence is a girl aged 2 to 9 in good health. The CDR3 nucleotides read TGTGCCAGCAGTATGAGGCCCAACACTGAAGCTTTCTTT. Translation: CASSMRPNTEAFF.